This T cell receptor (beta chain) comes out of a study of cytomegalovirus exposure and HLA in healthy donors. Study overall: Caucasian-associated ancestry cluster membership applied to under 85% of around 400 genotyped donors.

The CDR3 extends over 14 amino acids. The V end lost 2 bases, the J end lost 5 bases, and 12 bases lay between the germline ends. Germline CDR1 is MDHEN and CDR2 is SYDVKM. As to this clone: What it binds is not known.

The study ran its PCR with 60 Vbeta and 13 Jbeta primers. The assay was immunoSEQ multiplex PCR, and TCRdb's table has in-frame clones only and misses some. The table shows approximately 70,000 clones, with 70% to 85% occurring only once. Study results and caveats: Roughly uniform depth of sequencing across donors was assumed in presence/absence analyses.

The source is a man in his 60s in good health and CMV-seropositive. The sequenced sample was PBMCs. The chain has TRBV28 and TRBJ1-1; D unclear. DNA of the CDR3: TGTGCCAGCAGTTTAGCCCGGGAGGGTACTGAAGCTTTCTTT. Its protein product is CASSLAREGTEAFF.